The 17 T cell receptor beta chains given below trace back to one sample, sequenced in a study of a mutant IDH1 vaccine in newly diagnosed glioma (dated by TCRdb to 2020 to 2023). The antigens for these receptors are not known. Library preparation was by the immunoSEQ multiplex PCR assay. The table was pulled from immuneACCESS by TCRdb, which kept in-frame rearrangements only. Such tables lose some clones; where checked, under half of the loss comes from unresolved V genes, and the rest has no known cause. The sample table lists 40,000 or so clones, approximately 84% of them with a count of one. Together, the top ten hold 2% to 3% of the sample. The time point tag for this specimen amounts to: week 23, last vaccination. A 20-mer mutant IDH1 peptide at 300 micrograms in Montanide made up each vaccine dose, which was injected subcutaneously together with topical imiquimod. Sequenced here: PBMCs, sampled from a glioma patient whose treatment included an IDH1 peptide vaccine. The receptors stem from a woman aged 18-29 years with glioma. Some clones in this sample may be carry-over from other donors' samples.

The V gene is TRBV19, the J gene TRBJ1-6, with 7 bases that match TRBD1. The CDR3 runs 15 residues. CDR1 and CDR2 from the germline V gene are LNHDA and SQIVND (reference sequence). V was clipped by 4 bases and J by 3 bases; unmatched bases: 3. The CDR3 is CASSTRDSYNSPLHF. The CDR3 DNA is TGTGCCAGTAGTACCCGGGACAGCTATAATTCACCCCTCCACTTT.

This CDR3 reads CASSLFPRDRGPDTQYF. Here the CDR3 DNA reads TGTGCCAGCAGTTTATTCCCGCGGGACAGGGGGCCAGATACGCAGTATTTT. The chain joins TRBV27 to TRBJ2-3; 12 bases fit TRBD1. The CDR3 extends over 17 amino acids. Per the germline V gene, CDR1 is MNHEY and CDR2 is SMNVEV (reference sequence). The V gene end was trimmed by 1 base and the J gene end by 4 bases; junction bases not matched to a gene: 6.

The V and J genes are TRBV27 and TRBJ1-3; 7 bases fit TRBD1. This CDR3 has 13 amino acids. From germline, CDR1 is MNHEY and CDR2 SMNVEV (reference sequence). With 8 bases clipped from V and 7 bases from J, the junction kept 8 bases outside the gene matches. Here the CDR3 reads CASRGGQWNTIYF. For the CDR3, the DNA is TGTGCCAGCCGAGGGGGACAGTGGAACACCATATATTTT.

V usage is TRBV25-1 and J usage is TRBJ2-7, with a weak D call TRBD1 (7 bases). The CDR3 totals 17 residues. Germline assignment: CDR1 MGHDK and CDR2 SYGVNS. V dropped 0 bases and J dropped 1 base, with 16 bases sitting between them. The CDR3 nucleotides are TGTGCCAGCAGTGAATACCATCAGACAGGGAGGTCCTACGAGCAGTACTTC. Amino acids: CASSEYHQTGRSYEQYF.

The chain recombines TRBV4-3 with TRBJ2-1; 8 positions agree with TRBD2. Germline V gives CDR1 LGHNA, CDR2 YSLEER. The V segment lost 0 bases and the J segment 3 bases; nucleotides outside the gene matches: 4. This CDR3 spans 16 amino acids. CDR3 sequence reads: CASSQETGGGYNEQFF. In DNA, the CDR3 is TGCGCCAGCAGCCAAGAGACGGGGGGGGGCTACAATGAGCAGTTCTTC.

The V and J genes are TRBV7-2 and TRBJ1-5; maybe TRBD1 (5 bases). The CDR3 consists of 14 residues. Looked up from germline, CDR1 is SGHTA and CDR2 is FQGNSA. Deletions cut 1 base from V and 9 bases from J, with 13 bases between. CDR3 DNA sequence: TGTGCCAGCAGCTTAGTAACGGGGGACCGGCCCCAGCATTTT. It is translated as CASSLVTGDRPQHF.

The gene calls are TRBV5-6 and TRBJ2-5; 8 bases fit TRBD1. This CDR3 contains 13 residues. The germline CDR1 and CDR2 sequences are SGHDT and YYEEEE. V trimming: 4 bases; J trimming: 5 bases; junction bases outside the gene matches: 4. This CDR3 is CASSPDRVETQYF. The CDR3 DNA reads TGTGCCAGCAGCCCGGACAGGGTGGAGACCCAGTACTTC.

The chain combines TRBV27 with TRBJ1-1; D perhaps matches TRBD1 (5 bases). This CDR3 is 14 amino acids long. The V end was cut by 5 bases, the J end by 5 bases, with 15 bases between. CDR1 is MNHEY and CDR2 is SMNVEV in the germline V gene (reference sequence). This CDR3 reads CASSLAGWYTEAFF. The DNA of the CDR3 is TGTGCCAGCAGTCTGGCAGGGTGGTATACTGAAGCTTTCTTT.

J is TRBJ1-6 and V is TRBV9, with 10 bases lining up with TRBD1. Germline CDR1 is SGDLS and CDR2 is YYNGEE. The CDR3 is 15 residues long. After removal of 3 bases from V and 7 bases from J, the junction contained 4 bases not matched to a gene. CDR3 protein: CASSGGTGDNSPLHF. The CDR3, as DNA: TGTGCCAGCAGCGGGGGGACAGGGGACAATTCACCCCTCCACTTT. Full variable domain (missing parts from reference TRBV9 and TRBJ1-6): DSGVTQTPKHLITATGQRVTLRCSPRSGDLSVYWYQQSLDQGLQFLIQYYNGEERAKGNILERFSAQQFPDLHSELNLSSLELGDSALYFCASSGGTGDNSPLHFGNGTRLTVT.

The rearrangement links TRBV5-1 to TRBJ2-7; TRBD2 is a possible D gene (5 bases). The CDR3 contains 14 residues. V shed 4 bases and J shed 5 bases, with 16 bases lying between them. Germline CDR1 SGHRS, CDR2 YFSETQ. CDR3 bases: TGCGCCAGCAGCGAGGGTACCTTTTTACACGAGCAGTACTTC. Translating it yields CASSEGTFLHEQYF. Supplemented by reference TRBV5-1 and TRBJ2-7, the full variable domain reads KAGVTQTPRYLIKTRGQQVTLSCSPISGHRSVSWYQQTPGQGLQFLFEYFSETQRNKGNFPGRFSGRQFSNSRSEMNVSTLELGDSALYLCASSEGTFLHEQYFGPGTRLTVT.

The J gene is TRBJ2-7, the V gene TRBV6-6; no definite D call. The CDR3 is 14 amino acids. V was clipped by 2 bases and J by 0 bases, with 8 bases between them. Per the germline V gene, CDR1 is MNHNY and CDR2 is SVGAGI (reference sequence). CDR3 sequence: CASSYVGSSYEQYF. The CDR3 nucleotides read TGTGCCAGCAGTTACGTGGGTAGCTCCTACGAGCAGTACTTC.

V gene TRBV6-6 combines with J gene TRBJ1-2; D gene unclear. CDR1 is MNHNY, CDR2 SVGAGI, per germline (reference sequence). V dropped 6 bases and J dropped 2 bases, with 10 bases sitting between them. The CDR3 contains 13 residues. The CDR3 loop is CASRPDGNYGYTF. CDR3 nucleotide sequence: TGTGCCAGCAGACCGGACGGCAACTATGGCTACACCTTC.

The chain employs TRBV19 and TRBJ1-5; weak D call: TRBD1 (6 bases). V was shortened by 7 bases and J by 6 bases, with 16 bases between the two germline ends. CDR3 length equals 14 residues. CDR1 LNHDA and CDR2 SQIVND come from the germline V gene (reference sequence). This CDR3 is CASTQQGWGQPQHF. In nucleotides, the CDR3 is TGTGCCAGTACCCAACAGGGTTGGGGTCAGCCCCAGCATTTT.

V gene TRBV7-9 combines with J gene TRBJ2-2; a possible D gene is TRBD1 (6 bases). Trimming pared 5 bases from V and 1 base from J, leaving 17 bases between. The CDR3 is 17 residues long. Germline lookup yields CDR1 SEHNR and CDR2 FQNEAQ (reference sequence). The CDR3 coding sequence is TGTGCCAGCAGCCGGCCCGGGGTGGGACAGAACACCGGGGAGCTGTTTTTT. This encodes CASSRPGVGQNTGELFF.

The chain has TRBV7-9 and TRBJ2-7, with 7 bases identical to TRBD1. After removal of 0 bases from V and 3 bases from J, the junction contained 8 bases not matched to a gene. This CDR3 has 16 residues. Per the germline V gene, CDR1 is SEHNR and CDR2 is FQNEAQ (reference sequence). The CDR3 sequence: CASSLAAQGSVYEQYF. The CDR3 region has the DNA TGTGCCAGCAGCTTAGCGGCACAGGGGTCGGTCTACGAGCAGTACTTC.

The chain is built from TRBV19 and TRBJ2-1, with 10 bases matching TRBD2. The J segment lost 15 bases and the V segment lost 2 bases, leaving 4 bases of the junction unmatched. Per germline, CDR1 LNHDA and CDR2 SQIVND (reference sequence). The CDR3 has 12 amino acids. The chain's CDR3 is CASSILAGERFF. As DNA, the CDR3 is TGTGCCAGTAGTATACTAGCGGGAGAACGGTTCTTC.

This clone occurred once. The V and J genes are TRBV10-3 and TRBJ2-5; TRBD2 agrees at 10 bases. This CDR3 spans 14 amino acids. Per germline, CDR1 ENHRY and CDR2 SYGVKD. The V segment lost 4 bases and the J segment 1 base; nucleotides outside the gene matches: 0. The CDR3 protein is CAISGTSGQETQYF. For the CDR3, the DNA is TGTGCCATCAGTGGGACTAGCGGCCAAGAGACCCAGTACTTC.